Below, 4 T cell receptor beta chains from the same sample are listed, as sequenced in a study of T-cell memory formation after mild COVID-19. In TCRdb, the 5' RACE reads were re-called with MiXCR into one record per CDR3 protein. The sample has hundreds of thousands of distinct CDR3 sequences; around 15% are singletons. Sequencing input: PBMCs or a T cell subset sorted from them (not recorded which). The receptors come from a man aged 18 to 30 who had mild COVID-19 (a few samples of this study predate the infection). Cell type and time point are not known.

This sequence joins TRBV6-2 or TRBV6-3 and TRBJ1-1; 7 bases map to TRBD1. Unmatched junction bases numbered 3, after V lost 2 bases and J lost 0 bases. CDR3 length: 15 residues. CDR1 is MNHEY, CDR2 SVGEGT, per germline. CDR3 nucleotides: TGTGCCAGCAGTTACCGGACAGGCATGAACACTGAAGCTTTCTTT. This gives the protein CASSYRTGMNTEAFF.

This clonotype was counted between two and nine times. V gene TRBV28 combines with J gene TRBJ2-2, with 11 bases matching TRBD2. This CDR3 has 16 amino acids. In germline, CDR1 is MDHEN, CDR2 SYDVKM. Trimming removed 6 bases from V and 7 bases from J; junction bases left unmatched: 10. The CDR3 loop reads CASSLPLAGALGELFF. The CDR3 nucleotides read TGTGCCAGCAGCCTGCCACTAGCGGGGGCTCTCGGGGAGCTGTTTTTT.

The chain carries TRBV5-1 and TRBJ1-1; D possibly corresponds to TRBD1 (5 bases). Trimming removed 1 base from V and 3 bases from J, with 13 bases in between. The CDR3 is made up of 15 amino acids. CDR1 is SGHRS and CDR2 is YFSETQ in the germline V gene. CDR3 sequence (DNA): TGCGCCAGCAGCTTGATGGGGGGGGGAGACACTGAAGCTTTCTTT. Translation: CASSLMGGGDTEAFF.

This rearrangement joins TRBV7-2 to TRBJ2-1; 7 nucleotides agree with TRBD1. Unmatched junction bases numbered 7, after V lost 5 bases and J lost 9 bases. The CDR3 sequence is 13 residues long. Germline CDR1 and CDR2: SGHTA and FQGNSA. The DNA of the CDR3 is TGTGCCAGCAGCGGCAGGGGGTGGGGTGAGCAGTTCTTC. This encodes CASSGRGWGEQFF.